What follows is one T cell receptor beta chain and its context. As yet, its antigen is unknown. When replicate PCRs were run on sorted subsets, they used about 220 ng DNA, 30,000 to 35,000 T cell genomes. The data were produced by immunoSEQ multiplex PCR, yet TCRdb's version contains in-frame clones alone and is incomplete. This table has millions of clones, 90% to 95% appearing once. Germline assignment: CDR1 MDHEN and CDR2 SYDVKM. The CDR3 runs 13 residues. Trimming pared 5 bases from V and 2 bases from J, leaving 9 bases between. This entry belongs to a study of shared clonotypes between healthy human individuals. Study-level results: The authors expected sequencing depth to affect clonotype sharing among donors. Between a handful of donors, naive CD4 clonotypes were shared at a level of approximately 5%.

The chain uses TRBV28 and TRBJ1-2, with D tentatively TRBD1 (5 bases). Sequencing was performed on naive CD4+ T cells sorted from blood. The subset was: CD45RA+ positively selected. This TCR came from a man aged 18 to 30 in good health. The CDR3 DNA sequence: TGTGCCAGCAGTGAGGGGCCAAACTATGGCTACACCTTC. Amino acids: CASSEGPNYGYTF.